This TCR beta chain is from a study of blood T cell repertoires in COVID-19. Overall study context: Researchers got acute and convalescent COVID-19 samples from the United States, Italy and Spain. In each case, the material was cDNA or gDNA derived from T cells, B-cell-depleted T cells, or PBMCs.

V lost 10 bases, J lost 3 bases, and 17 bases lay in between. CDR1 and CDR2 (germline): MNHEY, SMNVEV (reference sequence). The CDR3 runs 14 residues. Some clones are missing from TCRdb's copy, which holds only in-frame ones; the method was immunoSEQ multiplex PCR. Here the sample spans about 59,000 clones, 79% being singletons. The sequence was obtained from a man in his sixties with acute or convalescent COVID-19. Sequences were obtained from peripheral blood. The V and J genes are TRBV27 and TRBJ2-3; perhaps TRBD2 as D (6 bases). The CDR3 region has the DNA TGTGCCACCCTGGTAAAGGCGGGGACAGATACGCAGTATTTT. Amino acids: CATLVKAGTDTQYF.